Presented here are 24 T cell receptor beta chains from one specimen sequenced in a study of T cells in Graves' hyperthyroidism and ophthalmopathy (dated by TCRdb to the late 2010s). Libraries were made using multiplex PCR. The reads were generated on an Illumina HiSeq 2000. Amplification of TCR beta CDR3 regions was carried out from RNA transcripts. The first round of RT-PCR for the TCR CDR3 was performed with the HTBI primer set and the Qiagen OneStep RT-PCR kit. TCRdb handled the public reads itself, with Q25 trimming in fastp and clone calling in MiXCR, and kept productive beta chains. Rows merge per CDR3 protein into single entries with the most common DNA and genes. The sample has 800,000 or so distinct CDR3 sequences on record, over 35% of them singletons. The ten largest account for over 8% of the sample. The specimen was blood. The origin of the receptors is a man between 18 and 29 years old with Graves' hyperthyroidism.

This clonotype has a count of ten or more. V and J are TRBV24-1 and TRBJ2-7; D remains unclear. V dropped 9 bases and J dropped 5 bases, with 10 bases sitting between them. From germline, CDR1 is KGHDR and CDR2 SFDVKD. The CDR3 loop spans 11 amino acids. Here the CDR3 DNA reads TGTGCCACCGCAGCGTCCGACGAGCAGTACTTC. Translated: CATAASDEQYF.

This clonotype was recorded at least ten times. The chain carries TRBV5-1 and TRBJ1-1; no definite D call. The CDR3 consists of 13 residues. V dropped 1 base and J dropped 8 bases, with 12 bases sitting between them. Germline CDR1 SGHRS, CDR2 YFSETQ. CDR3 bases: TGCGCCAGCAGCTTGTCCGTACGGAACGAAGCTTTCTTT. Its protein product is CASSLSVRNEAFF.

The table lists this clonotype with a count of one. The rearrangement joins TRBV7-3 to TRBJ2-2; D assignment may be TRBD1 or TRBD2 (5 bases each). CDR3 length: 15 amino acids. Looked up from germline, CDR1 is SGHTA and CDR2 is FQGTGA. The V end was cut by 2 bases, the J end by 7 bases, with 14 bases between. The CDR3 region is CASSLRGSYDGELFF. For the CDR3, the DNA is TGTGCCAGCAGCTTACGGGGCTCTTACGACGGGGAGCTGTTTTTT. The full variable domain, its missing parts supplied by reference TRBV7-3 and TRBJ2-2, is GAGVSQTPSNKVTEKGKYVELRCDPISGHTALYWYRQSLGQGPEFLIYFQGTGAADDSGLPNDRFFAVRPEGSVSTLKIQRTERGDSAVYLCASSLRGSYDGELFFGEGSRLTVL.

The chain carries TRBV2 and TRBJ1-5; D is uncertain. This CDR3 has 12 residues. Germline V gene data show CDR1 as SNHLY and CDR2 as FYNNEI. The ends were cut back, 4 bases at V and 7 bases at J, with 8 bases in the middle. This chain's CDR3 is CASSGAAQPQHF. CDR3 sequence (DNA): TGTGCCAGCAGTGGGGCAGCCCAGCCCCAGCATTTT.

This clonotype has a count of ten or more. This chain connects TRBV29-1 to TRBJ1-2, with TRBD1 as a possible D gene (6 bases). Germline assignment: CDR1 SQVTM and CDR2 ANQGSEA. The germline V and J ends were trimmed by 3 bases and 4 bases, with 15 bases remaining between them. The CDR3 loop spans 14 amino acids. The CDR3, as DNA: TGCAGCGTTGAGAGAGGGGGACCAATCTATGGCTACACCTTC. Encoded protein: CSVERGGPIYGYTF.

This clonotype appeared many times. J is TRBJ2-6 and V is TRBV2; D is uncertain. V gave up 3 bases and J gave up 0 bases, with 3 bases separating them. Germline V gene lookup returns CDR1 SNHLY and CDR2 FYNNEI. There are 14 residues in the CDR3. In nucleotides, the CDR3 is TGTGCCAGCAGTGACAACTCTGGGGCCAACGTCCTGACTTTC. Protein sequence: CASSDNSGANVLTF.

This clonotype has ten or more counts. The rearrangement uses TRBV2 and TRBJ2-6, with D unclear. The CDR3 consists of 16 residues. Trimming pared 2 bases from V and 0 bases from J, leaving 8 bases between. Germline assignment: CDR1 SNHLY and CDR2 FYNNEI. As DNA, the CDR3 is TGTGCCAGCAGTGAAATGGAGAGCTCTGGGGCCAACGTCCTGACTTTC. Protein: CASSEMESSGANVLTF.

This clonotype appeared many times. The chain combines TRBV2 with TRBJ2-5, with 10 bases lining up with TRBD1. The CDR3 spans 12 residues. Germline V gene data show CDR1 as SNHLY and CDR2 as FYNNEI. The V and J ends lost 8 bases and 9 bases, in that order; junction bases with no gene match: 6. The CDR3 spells CASQRTGGAQYF. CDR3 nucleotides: TGTGCCAGCCAAAGGACAGGGGGTGCCCAGTACTTC.

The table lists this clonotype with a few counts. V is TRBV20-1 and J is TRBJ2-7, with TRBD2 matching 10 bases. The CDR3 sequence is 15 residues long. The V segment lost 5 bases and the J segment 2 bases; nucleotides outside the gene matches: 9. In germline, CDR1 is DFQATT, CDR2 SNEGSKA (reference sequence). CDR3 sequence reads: CSAGPRTSGPYEQYF. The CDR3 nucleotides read TGCAGTGCTGGACCGAGGACTAGCGGACCCTACGAGCAGTACTTC.

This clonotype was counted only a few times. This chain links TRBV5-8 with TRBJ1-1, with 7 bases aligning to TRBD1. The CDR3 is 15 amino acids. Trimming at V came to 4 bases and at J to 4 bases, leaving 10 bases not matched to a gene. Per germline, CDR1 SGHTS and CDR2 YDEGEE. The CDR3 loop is CASSLLPGGRTEAFF. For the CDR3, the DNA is TGTGCCAGCAGCCTCCTCCCAGGGGGTCGCACTGAAGCTTTCTTT.

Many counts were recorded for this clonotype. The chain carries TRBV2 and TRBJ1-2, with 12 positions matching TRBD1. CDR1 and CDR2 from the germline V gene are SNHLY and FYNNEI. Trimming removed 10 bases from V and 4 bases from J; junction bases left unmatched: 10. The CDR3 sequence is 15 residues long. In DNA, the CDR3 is TGTGCCACGCCGGGACAGGGGGCCTCTCTCTATGGCTACACCTTC. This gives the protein CATPGQGASLYGYTF.

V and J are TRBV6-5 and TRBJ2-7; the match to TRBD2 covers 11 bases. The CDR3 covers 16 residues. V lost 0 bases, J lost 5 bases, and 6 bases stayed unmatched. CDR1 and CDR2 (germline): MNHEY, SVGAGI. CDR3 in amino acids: CASSYSQTSGVNEQYF. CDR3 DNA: TGTGCCAGCAGTTACTCTCAGACTAGCGGGGTCAACGAGCAGTACTTC.

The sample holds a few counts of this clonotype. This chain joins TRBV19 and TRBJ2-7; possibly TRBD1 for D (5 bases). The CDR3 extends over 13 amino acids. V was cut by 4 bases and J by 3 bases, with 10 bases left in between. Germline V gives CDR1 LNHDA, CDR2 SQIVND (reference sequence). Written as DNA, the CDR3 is TGTGCCAGTAGTACAGAAAGGGGCTACGAGCAGTACTTC. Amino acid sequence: CASSTERGYEQYF.

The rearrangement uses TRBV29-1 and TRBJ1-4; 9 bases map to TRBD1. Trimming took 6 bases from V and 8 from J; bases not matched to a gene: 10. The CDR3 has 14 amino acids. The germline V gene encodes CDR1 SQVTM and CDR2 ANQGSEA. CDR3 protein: CSVGQGQGAEKLFF. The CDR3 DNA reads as TGCAGCGTAGGACAGGGACAGGGAGCCGAAAAACTGTTTTTT.

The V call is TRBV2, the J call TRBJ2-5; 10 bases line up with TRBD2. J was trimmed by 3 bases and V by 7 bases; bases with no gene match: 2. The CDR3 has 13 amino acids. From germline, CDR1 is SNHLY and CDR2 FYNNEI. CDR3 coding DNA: TGTGCCAGCATCCTAGCGGGAGAAGAGACCCAGTACTTC. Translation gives CASILAGEETQYF. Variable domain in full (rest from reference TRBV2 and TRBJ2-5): EPEVTQTPSHQVTQMGQEVILRCVPISNHLYFYWYRQILGQKVEFLVSFYNNEISEKSEIFDDQFSVERPDGSNFTLKIRSTKLEDSAMYFCASILAGEETQYFGPGTRLLVL.

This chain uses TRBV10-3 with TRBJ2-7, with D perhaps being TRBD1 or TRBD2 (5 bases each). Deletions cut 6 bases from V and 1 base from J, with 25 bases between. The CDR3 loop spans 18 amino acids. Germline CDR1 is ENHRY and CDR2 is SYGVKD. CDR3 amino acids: CAISPGTEALRVSYEQYF. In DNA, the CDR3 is TGTGCCATCAGCCCCGGGACGGAAGCTTTAAGGGTTTCCTACGAGCAGTACTTC.

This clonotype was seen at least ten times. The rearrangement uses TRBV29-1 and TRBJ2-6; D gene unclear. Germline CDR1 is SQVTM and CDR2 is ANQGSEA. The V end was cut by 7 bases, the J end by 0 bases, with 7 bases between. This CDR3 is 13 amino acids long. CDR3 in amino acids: CSALGSGANVLTF. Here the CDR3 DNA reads TGCAGCGCCCTGGGCTCTGGGGCCAACGTCCTGACTTTC. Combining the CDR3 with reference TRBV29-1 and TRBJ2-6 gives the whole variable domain SAVISQKPSRDICQRGTSLTIQCQVDSQVTMMFWYRQQPGQSLTLIATANQGSEATYESGFVIDKFPISRPNLTFSTLTVSNMSPEDSSIYLCSALGSGANVLTFGAGSRLTVL.

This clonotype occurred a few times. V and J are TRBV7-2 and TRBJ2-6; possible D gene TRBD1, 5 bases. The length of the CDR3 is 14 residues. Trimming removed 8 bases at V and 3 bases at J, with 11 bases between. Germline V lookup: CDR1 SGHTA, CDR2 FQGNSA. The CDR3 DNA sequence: TGTGCCAGCCTCCTAAGGGGTGGGGCCAACGTCCTGACTTTC. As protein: CASLLRGGANVLTF.

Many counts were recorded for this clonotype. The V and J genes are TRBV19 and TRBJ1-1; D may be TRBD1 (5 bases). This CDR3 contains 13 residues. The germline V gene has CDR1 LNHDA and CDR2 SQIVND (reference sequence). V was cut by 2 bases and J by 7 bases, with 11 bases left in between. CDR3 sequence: CASSISLTVEAFF. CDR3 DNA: TGTGCCAGTAGTATATCCCTGACAGTTGAAGCTTTCTTT.

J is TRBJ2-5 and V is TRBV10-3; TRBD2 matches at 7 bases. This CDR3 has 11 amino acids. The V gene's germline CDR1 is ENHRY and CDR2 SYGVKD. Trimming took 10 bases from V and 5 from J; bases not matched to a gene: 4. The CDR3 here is CASGTIETQYF. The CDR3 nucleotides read TGTGCCAGCGGGACTATTGAGACCCAGTACTTC.

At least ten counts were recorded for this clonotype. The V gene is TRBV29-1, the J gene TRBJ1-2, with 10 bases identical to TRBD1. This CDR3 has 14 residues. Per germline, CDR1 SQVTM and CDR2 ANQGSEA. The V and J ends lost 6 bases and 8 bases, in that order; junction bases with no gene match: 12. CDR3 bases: TGCAGCGTCCGTCCTGGGACAGGGGAGGTCGGCTACACCTTC. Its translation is CSVRPGTGEVGYTF.

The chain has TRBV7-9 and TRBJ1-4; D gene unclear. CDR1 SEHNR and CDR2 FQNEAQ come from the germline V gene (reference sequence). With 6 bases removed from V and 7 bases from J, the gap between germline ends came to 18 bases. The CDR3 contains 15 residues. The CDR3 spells CASRFFGNESEKLFF. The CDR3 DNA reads TGTGCCAGCAGATTCTTCGGCAATGAGAGTGAAAAACTGTTTTTT. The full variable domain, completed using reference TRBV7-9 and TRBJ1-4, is DTGVSQNPRHKITKRGQNVTFRCDPISEHNRLYWYRQTLGQGPEFLTYFQNEAQLEKSRLLSDRFSAERPKGSFSTLEIQRTEQGDSAMYLCASRFFGNESEKLFFGSGTQLSVL.

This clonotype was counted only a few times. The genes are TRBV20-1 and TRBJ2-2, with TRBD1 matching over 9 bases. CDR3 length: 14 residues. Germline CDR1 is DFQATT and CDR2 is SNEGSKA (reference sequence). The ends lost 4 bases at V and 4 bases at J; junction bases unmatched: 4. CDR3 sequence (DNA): TGCAGTGCTACCGGGACAGGGATCACCGGGGAGCTGTTTTTT. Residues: CSATGTGITGELFF.

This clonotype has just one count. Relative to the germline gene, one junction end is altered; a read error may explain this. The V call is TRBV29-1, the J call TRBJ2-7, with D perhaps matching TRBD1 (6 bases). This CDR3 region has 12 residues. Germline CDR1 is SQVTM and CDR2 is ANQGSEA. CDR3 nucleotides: TGTGCCAGCACCGCGGACAGTTACGAGCAGTACTTC. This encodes CASTADSYEQYF.